This T cell receptor (beta chain) was captured in a study of cytomegalovirus exposure and HLA in healthy donors. The CDR3 spans 15 residues. V trimming: 6 bases; J trimming: 6 bases; junction bases outside the gene matches: 9. Germline assignment: CDR1 LNHDA and CDR2 SQIVND (reference sequence). The PCR made use of 60 Vbeta and 13 Jbeta primers. Here immunoSEQ multiplex PCR was the method, and the copy in TCRdb shows in-frame clones only, minus some. The repertoire holds approximately 170,000 clones, with over 70% as singletons. The clonotype was recovered from a woman in her forties in good health and CMV-seropositive. Sequences were obtained from PBMCs. V gene TRBV19 combines with J gene TRBJ2-4, with 9 bases lining up with TRBD1. The CDR3 region is CASSTYRGLGNIQYF. In DNA form, the CDR3 reads TGTGCCAGTAGCACTTACAGGGGGCTTGGAAACATTCAGTACTTC. Complete variable domain (other parts from reference TRBV19 and TRBJ2-4): DGGITQSPKYLFRKEGQNVTLSCEQNLNHDAMYWYRQDPGQGLRLIYYSQIVNDFQKGDIAEGYSVSREKKESFPLTVTSAQKNPTAFYLCASSTYRGLGNIQYFGAGTRLSVL.